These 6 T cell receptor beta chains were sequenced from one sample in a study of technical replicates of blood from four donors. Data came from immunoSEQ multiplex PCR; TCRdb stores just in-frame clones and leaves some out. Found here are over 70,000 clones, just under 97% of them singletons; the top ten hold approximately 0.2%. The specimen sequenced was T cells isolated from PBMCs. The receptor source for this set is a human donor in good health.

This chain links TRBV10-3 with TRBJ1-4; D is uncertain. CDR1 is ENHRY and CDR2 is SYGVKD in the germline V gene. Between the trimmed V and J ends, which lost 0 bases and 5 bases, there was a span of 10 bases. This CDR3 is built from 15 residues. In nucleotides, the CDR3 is TGTGCCATCAGTGAGTCAGAATCGGAGAATGAAAAACTGTTTTTT. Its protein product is CAISESESENEKLFF.

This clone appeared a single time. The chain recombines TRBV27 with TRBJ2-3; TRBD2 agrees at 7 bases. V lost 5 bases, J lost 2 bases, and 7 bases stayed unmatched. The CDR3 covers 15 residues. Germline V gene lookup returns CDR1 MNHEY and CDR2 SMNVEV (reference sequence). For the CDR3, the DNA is TGTGCCAGCAGTAGCGTAGCGGGCATCACAGATACGCAGTATTTT. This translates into CASSSVAGITDTQYF.

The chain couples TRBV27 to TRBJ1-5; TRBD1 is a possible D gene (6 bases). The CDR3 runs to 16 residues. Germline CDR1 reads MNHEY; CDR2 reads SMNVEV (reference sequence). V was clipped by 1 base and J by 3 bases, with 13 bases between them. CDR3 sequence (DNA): TGTGCCAGCAGTTTATTTCGGACAGACCCCAATCAGCCCCAGCATTTT. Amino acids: CASSLFRTDPNQPQHF.

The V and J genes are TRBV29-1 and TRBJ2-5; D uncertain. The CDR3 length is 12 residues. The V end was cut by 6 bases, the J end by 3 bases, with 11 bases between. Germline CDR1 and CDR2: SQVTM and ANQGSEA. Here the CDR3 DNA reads TGCAGCGTCACCCTAAAGAAAGAGACCCAGTACTTC. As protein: CSVTLKKETQYF. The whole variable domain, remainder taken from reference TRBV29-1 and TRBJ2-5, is SAVISQKPSRDICQRGTSLTIQCQVDSQVTMMFWYRQQPGQSLTLIATANQGSEATYESGFVIDKFPISRPNLTFSTLTVSNMSPEDSSIYLCSVTLKKETQYFGPGTRLLVL.

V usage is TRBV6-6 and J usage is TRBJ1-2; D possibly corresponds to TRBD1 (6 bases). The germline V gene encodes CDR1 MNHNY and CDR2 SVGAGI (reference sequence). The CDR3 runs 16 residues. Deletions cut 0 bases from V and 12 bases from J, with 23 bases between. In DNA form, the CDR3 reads TGTGCCAGCAGTTACTCGAGCGGCGGCAGGGGCTCGTCGGACACCTTC. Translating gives CASSYSSGGRGSSDTF.

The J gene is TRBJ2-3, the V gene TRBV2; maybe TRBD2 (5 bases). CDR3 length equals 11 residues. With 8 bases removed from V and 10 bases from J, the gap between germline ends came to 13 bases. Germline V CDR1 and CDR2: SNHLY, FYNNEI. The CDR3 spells CASDRDGAQYF. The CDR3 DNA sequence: TGTGCCAGCGATCGGGATGGTGCGCAGTATTTT.